This note documents a single T cell receptor beta chain sequence. The clone's antigen remains unknown. No base qualities exist here, and no much larger clone lies one base off it. The sample carries other DNA sequences with the same CDR3. The data are from a study of shared clonotypes between healthy human individuals (dated by TCRdb to 2018 to 2021). With regard to the full study: The cohort comprised a couple of women and a few men aged 18 to 49 years. Per donor, three plates each were used for CD4 naive and CD4 memory, two for CD8 naive, and one for CD8 memory. To estimate repertoire size and how much clonotype sharing occurs between individuals, the study deeply sequenced the blood TCR repertoires of about five healthy adults. Libraries were prepared and TCR repertoires were sequenced by different laboratories using diverse techniques, in order to increase sequencing depth and limit assay-specific biases. Each donor's leukapheresis produced roughly between roughly 0.94 and 9.5 billion PBMCs.

Donors were healthy HIV-negative adults with no recently reported acute infections or vaccinations. Every donor was a Caucasian adult living in Nashville, Tennessee, USA. CD4+ T cells were enriched by magnetic negative selection, after which naive cells were positively selected on CD45RA and the negative fraction was taken as the memory subset. After blood collection by leukapheresis, PBMCs were isolated using Ficoll-Histopaque density gradient centrifugation and then cryopreserved in the vapor phase of liquid nitrogen. Purity and quantity of every magnetically sorted T cell population were checked by analytical flow cytometry. From each sorted fraction, genomic DNA was isolated and quantified by UV absorbance on a Nanodrop 2000c. Taken from cysteine to phenylalanine, the CDR3 has 13 residues. Only CDR3 DNA is held: 39 bases, read in frame from base 1. Taken from the germline V gene (reference sequence), the CDR1 and CDR2 loops are SGHNT and YYREEE. V is cut back by 4 bases and J by 2 bases, with 3 bases in the junction unmatched.

Using the deep immunoSEQ assay, multiplex PCR amplified TCR CDR3 regions from genomic DNA. For each cell subset, the extracted genomic DNA was distributed evenly across all wells of several immunoSEQ 96-well plates, and each plate served as one replicate. Each replicate PCR for sorted subsets received approximately 220 ng genomic DNA, equal to tens of thousands of T cell genomes. Purified libraries were measured with a Qubit 3.0 fluorometer, size-checked on a Bioanalyzer 2100, and measured again with the KAPA Library Quantification kit. Each immunoSEQ 96-well plate was sequenced on its own single-read 150-cycle Illumina NextSeq 550 flow cell. Per the authors' processing: Because the immunoSEQ output held only junctional sequences and lacked quality scores, the filtering could not match the filtering applied to full-length reads. To assign V/J genes and CDR3, sequences were annotated using PyIR, a Python wrapper for IgBLAST v1.9, with IMGT germline references. Reads were filtered out if the reads had weak V/J assignments (E-value above 1e-6), no CDR3, stop codons, out-of-frame junctions, or ambiguous translated residues. V3J clonotypes were defined as sequences sharing the same inferred V gene, J gene, and CDR3 amino acid sequence. The percentage overlap between two repertoires was calculated by dividing the number of shared unique clonotypes by the size of the smaller repertoire. Repertoire richness was assessed with RTK rarefaction, the Chao1 estimator, and Recon v2.1 estimates of unobserved clonotypes. OLGA was used to compute generation probabilities for all TCRbeta clonotypes that the gDNA method yielded from several donors. This is the immuneACCESS table as TCRdb keeps it, with only in-frame sequences that have V and J called. A part of the clones is gone; compared with another copy, unresolved V genes explain less than half, and the rest is unexplained. V and J calls and clone size are those listed in that table; D and trimming were worked out from the DNA. This sample has about 2.4 million clones in its table, and roughly nine tenths of those were observed once. In total, the top ten clones hold over 0.12% of the sample.

The full study reports these points: Pairwise subsampling indicated that sequencing depth was expected to affect the degree of clonotype sharing among donors. When several donors were compared, the shared fraction of clonotypes was about 5.2% for naive CD4, around 3.5% for naive CD8, roughly 2.3% for memory CD4, and approximately 0.4% for memory CD8. Only blood was sampled, and tissue TCR repertoires likely differ from those in blood. The small number of donors limited the genetic and exposure-history diversity represented. Incomplete sequencing was indicated by rarefaction of sorted-subset datasets, despite the large sequencing depth. Larger estimated clonotype richness was generally found for naive subsets than for memory subsets. Higher generation probabilities were observed for clonotypes shared by all four sorted-subset donors than for non-shared clonotypes.

Recombination joined TRBV5-4 with TRBJ2-7, with 7 central nucleotides matching TRBD1. The sequence derives from a man between 18 and 35 years old in good health. Sequenced material: naive CD4+ T cells sorted from blood. The cell subset or site label for this specimen denotes: CD45RA+ positively selected. The encoded CDR3 is CASSIQGAYEQYF. At the DNA level, the sequence is TGTGCCAGCAGCATTCAGGGGGCCTACGAGCAGTACTTC.